This T cell receptor beta chain was retrieved from a study of blood T cell repertoires in COVID-19. Looking at the study overall: Both acute and convalescent COVID-19 samples were obtained from the United States, Italy and Spain. T cells, B-cell-depleted T cells, or PBMCs provided the cDNA or gDNA that served as material.

Some clones are missing from TCRdb's copy, which holds only in-frame ones; the method was immunoSEQ multiplex PCR. The sample consists of 100,000 to 150,000 clones, about four fifths of them appearing once. The CDR3 length is 11 residues. The germline CDR1 and CDR2 sequences are DFQATT and SNEGSKA (reference sequence). V gene TRBV20-1 combines with J gene TRBJ2-6, with D tentatively TRBD2 (5 bases). Sequencing was carried out using peripheral blood. The source is a man aged 30 to 45 with COVID-19, enrolled during active disease. For the CDR3, the DNA is TGCAGGCGGGTACGGGCCAACGTCCTGACTTTC. Its translation is CRRVRANVLTF.